This T cell receptor beta chain was recorded in a study of cytomegalovirus exposure and HLA in healthy donors. 13 Jbeta primers and 60 Vbeta primers were used for the PCR. Only in-frame clones appear in the TCRdb table, and some are missing; sequencing was by immunoSEQ multiplex PCR. The sample includes around 160,000 clones, 75% to 85% seen only once; the top ten take 7.4%. Germline V lookup: CDR1 SGHVS, CDR2 FQNEAQ. V was cut by 6 bases and J by 2 bases, with 25 bases left in between. CDR3 size: 18 residues. The chain carries TRBV7-8 and TRBJ2-5, with a tentative D call TRBD2 (6 bases). Input material: PBMCs. The receptor was isolated from a male donor in good health and CMV-seropositive. The CDR3 here is CASSAYSQRRGPQETQYF. The CDR3 DNA sequence: TGTGCCAGCAGTGCTTATAGTCAGCGGAGGGGACCGCAAGAGACCCAGTACTTC.